Detailed here is one TCR beta chain. This receptor's antigen is unknown. Base qualities are not recorded, but no much larger clone differs from it by a single base. The receptor library was made with 5' RACE. Sequenced using an Illumina HiSeq 2500. The second PCR ran for roughly 7 to 12 cycles and used a J-beta primer mix along with a sample-barcoded 5' primer. A template-switch 5' adaptor carrying 12 random nucleotides introduced a unique molecular identifier onto each TCR beta cDNA molecule. Each sample yielded at least 2.5 million CDR3-containing paired-end reads. First-strand cDNA synthesis was performed from all RNA using the Mint cDNA synthesis kit, with priming by a TRBC-specific oligonucleotide. Following uracil-DNA glycosylase treatment, a first 18-cycle PCR with universal primers M1SS and BC2_uni_R was performed on all cDNA. Per the original workflow: For normalization, 1 million high-quality reads, each with a distinct molecular identifier, were randomly selected from each sample. Reads with shared molecular identifiers were discarded instead of being binned into consensus sequences. MiTCR, with a Q25 quality threshold and the strictest error-elimination algorithm, was used for CDR3 identification, clonotype clustering and error correction. A nonparametric unseen species model with Euler transformation was used to estimate a lower bound on total TCR beta diversity. TCRdb applied fastp at Q25 and MiXCR to the public reads, then kept only in-frame beta chains. Rows merge per CDR3 protein into single entries with the most common DNA and genes. Clone size and V and J calls follow TCRdb, not the original study. This sample is represented by roughly 640,000 distinct CDR3 sequences; roughly 30% of them were singletons. The ten largest clonotypes hold about a sixth of the sample.

The donors were under 40 Caucasian individuals from Russia, aged roughly 6 to 100 years, who were systemically healthy. Each donor gave ten milliliters of peripheral blood, collected into EDTA-treated Vacutainer tubes. Ficoll-Paque density-gradient centrifugation was used to isolate PBMCs, with at least 6.5 million per sample. Trizol reagent was used to extract total RNA from the PBMCs, yielding at least 5.5 micrograms per sample. For every donor, flow cytometry on a PBMC aliquot measured the percentage of naive CD45RAhigh/CD27high T cells. This entry belongs to a study of blood T cells in healthy people across ages (dated by TCRdb to 2014 to 2015). Looking at the study overall: In model experiments, template switching captured about one uniquely barcoded TCR beta cDNA molecule for every two T cells. To track age-related changes in TCR beta repertoire diversity, the study relied on deep sequencing normalized with unique cDNA molecular identifiers. The study analyzed two additional independent replicas of 1 million unique cDNA reads from the same blood draw for two donors, one aged 18 to 30 and one aged 80 or older. To avoid experimental bias, donors of different ages were spread randomly across the sequencing lanes. The donors were divided into four age groups: young (average around 16 years), middle-aged (about 41), aged (approximately 59) and long-lived (around 87).

Overall study outcomes, separate from this receptor: The long-lived group showed more naive CD4+ T cells, fewer expanded clones and increased TCR diversity than the aged group, suggesting age selection. Because donor CMV infection status was unknown, age-related changes in expanded clonotypes were potentially confounded. Estimates of total diversity based on one million sequenced T cells were considered lower bounds and underestimates. Observed TCR beta diversity per million T cells fell roughly linearly with age, and a significant reduction was already apparent by age about 36. There was a strong correlation between observed TCR beta diversity and the percentage of naive T cells measured by flow cytometry. Since profiling was done on bulk unsorted PBMCs, naive and antigen-experienced compartments could not be conclusively compared.

Material for sequencing was blood. The TCR sequence derives from an elderly woman in good health.

The CDR3 amino acid sequence is: CSVAVVAGSLYEQYF. The nucleotide sequence is given as TGCAGCGTTGCCGTGGTAGCGGGATCTCTCTACGAGCAGTACTTC. This chain is built from TRBV29-1 and TRBJ2-7, and 8 junction bases match TRBD2. There are 15 amino acids in the CDR3, from cysteine to phenylalanine inclusive. Of the read, only the CDR3 DNA is kept; its 45 bases are in frame from base 1. Trimming leaves V shorter by 4 bases and J shorter by 3 bases, with the junction holding 11 bases beyond the gene matches. In the germline V gene, CDR1 corresponds to SQVTM and CDR2 to ANQGSEA.